This is a list of T cell receptor beta chains from one sample in a study of cytomegalovirus exposure and HLA in healthy donors. TCRdb's copy holds only in-frame clones and misses some; the assay was immunoSEQ multiplex PCR. Counted here are 85,000 to 100,000 clones, about four fifths occurring once; the ten biggest clones make up around 3%. Sequencing was carried out using PBMCs. These receptors all come from a male donor in good health and CMV-seropositive. Each CDR3 is given with its conserved first and last residue. A D gene is named only where the DNA matches it firmly. A clone size is listed for some rows: how often the clone was seen (once, few, many), or a class if it is expanded.

j_call clone_size v_call d_call cdr3_aa cdr3_nt
TRBJ1-2 - TRBV2 - CASTREFGYTF TGTGCCAGCACCAGGGAATTCGGCTACACCTTC
TRBJ2-7 - TRBV11-2 TRBD1 CASSLVRDRTPYEQYF TGTGCCAGCAGCTTAGTCCGGGACAGGACCCCCTACGAGCAGTACTTC
TRBJ2-7 - TRBV4-3 - CASSQERRPSYEQYF TGCGCCAGCAGCCAAGAAAGGAGGCCCTCCTACGAGCAGTACTTC
TRBJ1-3 - TRBV15 - CATSRGQRSGNTIYF TGTGCCACCAGCAGAGGACAGCGCTCTGGAAACACCATATATTTT
TRBJ1-4 - TRBV4-1 TRBD1 CASSPGQGREKLFF TGCGCCAGCAGCCCGGGACAGGGGCGTGAAAAACTGTTTTTT
TRBJ2-1 - TRBV7-8 TRBD2 CASSLRPSGGDLRSYNEQFF TGTGCCAGCAGCTTAAGGCCTAGCGGGGGGGACCTTAGGTCCTACAATGAGCAGTTCTTC
TRBJ1-5 - TRBV30 - CAWSGDRGTQPQHF TGTGCCTGGAGTGGGGATCGGGGGACTCAGCCCCAGCATTTT
TRBJ1-1 - TRBV5-6 TRBD1 CASSLQGASLNTEAFF TGTGCCAGCAGCTTACAGGGGGCCTCCTTGAACACTGAAGCTTTCTTT
TRBJ1-2 - TRBV9 TRBD1 CASSVGDRANYGYTF TGTGCCAGCAGCGTAGGGGACAGAGCTAACTATGGCTACACCTTC
TRBJ1-6 - TRBV14 - CASSQEPPSAPLHF TGTGCCAGCAGCCAAGAACCCCCCTCGGCACCCCTCCACTTT
TRBJ2-7 - TRBV7-9 - CASSLRGLAVAEQYF TGTGCCAGCAGCTTACGCGGTCTCGCGGTCGCCGAGCAGTACTTC
TRBJ2-2 - TRBV6-5 - CASRSIGELFF TGTGCCAGCAGATCTATCGGGGAGCTGTTTTTT
TRBJ2-7 - TRBV2 TRBD2 CASSQRGSHEQYF TGTGCCAGCAGTCAGCGGGGCAGCCACGAGCAGTACTTC
TRBJ2-7 - TRBV25-1 - CASSAETTYEQYF TGTGCCAGCAGTGCCGAGACAACTTACGAGCAGTACTTC
TRBJ1-4 - TRBV5-4 TRBD1 CASSNPGQGNEKLFF TGTGCCAGCAGCAATCCGGGACAGGGGAATGAAAAACTGTTTTTT
TRBJ2-7 - TRBV7-9 - CASSLETEQGGNYEQYF TGTGCCAGCAGCTTAGAAACAGAACAGGGTGGTAACTACGAGCAGTACTTC
TRBJ2-3 - TRBV9 TRBD2 CASSVAPSGNTDTQYF TGTGCCAGCAGCGTAGCCCCTAGCGGGAACACAGATACGCAGTATTTT
TRBJ2-7 - TRBV15 TRBD1 CATRPGTGRSDEQYF TGTGCCACCCGGCCCGGGACAGGGAGATCCGACGAGCAGTACTTC
TRBJ1-5 - TRBV19 - CASSTRQFNQPQHF TGTGCCAGTAGTACGAGACAGTTTAATCAGCCCCAGCATTTT
TRBJ1-2 - TRBV29-1 - CSVEQEQGYGYTF TGCAGCGTTGAACAGGAACAGGGCTATGGCTACACCTTC
TRBJ1-5 - TRBV25-1 TRBD1 CASSQTGGNQPQHF TGTGCCAGCAGTCAAACAGGGGGCAATCAGCCCCAGCATTTT
TRBJ1-1 - TRBV5-4 TRBD1 CASSFGQGGIEAFF TGTGCCAGCAGCTTCGGGCAGGGGGGTATTGAAGCTTTCTTT
TRBJ2-5 - TRBV5-1 TRBD2 CASSPRVAGVETQYF TGCGCCAGCAGCCCCCGGGTAGCGGGGGTGGAGACCCAGTACTTC
TRBJ2-1 few TRBV7-2 - CASSLGRGEFF TGTGCCAGCAGCTTAGGCCGAGGAGAGTTCTTC
TRBJ2-7 - TRBV27 - CASSLLSRSYEQYF TGTGCCAGCAGTTTATTATCGCGGAGCTACGAGCAGTACTTC
TRBJ2-1 - TRBV7-2 TRBD2 CASSLELAGDPFEFF TGTGCCAGCAGCTTAGAGCTAGCGGGGGACCCGTTTGAGTTCTTC
TRBJ1-3 - TRBV7-9 - CASSKGAGNTIYF TGTGCCAGCAGCAAGGGGGCTGGAAACACCATATATTTT
TRBJ1-6 - TRBV6-5 - CASSSDNNSPLHF TGTGCCAGCAGTTCCGACAATAATTCACCCCTCCACTTT
TRBJ2-5 once TRBV5-1 - CASSNRPGAEGTQYF TGCGCCAGCAGCAACCGACCAGGGGCTGAAGGAACCCAGTACTTC
TRBJ2-3 - TRBV5-6 - CASSFTPSNGGDDTQYF TGTGCCAGCAGCTTCACCCCGTCGAACGGGGGAGACGATACGCAGTATTTT
TRBJ2-7 - TRBV5-6 TRBD1 CASSLRIRGRFYEQYF TGTGCCAGCAGCTTGAGAATCAGGGGGCGTTTTTACGAGCAGTACTTC
TRBJ2-3 - TRBV5-1 - CASSLSYTDTQYF TGCGCCAGCAGCTTGTCTTACACAGATACGCAGTATTTT
TRBJ1-1 - TRBV30 - CAWSVREGKQTEAFF TGTGCCTGGAGTGTACGGGAGGGAAAGCAGACTGAAGCTTTCTTT
TRBJ2-1 - TRBV5-1 TRBD2 CASSASGGAGEQFF TGCGCCAGCAGCGCTAGCGGGGGGGCCGGTGAGCAGTTCTTC